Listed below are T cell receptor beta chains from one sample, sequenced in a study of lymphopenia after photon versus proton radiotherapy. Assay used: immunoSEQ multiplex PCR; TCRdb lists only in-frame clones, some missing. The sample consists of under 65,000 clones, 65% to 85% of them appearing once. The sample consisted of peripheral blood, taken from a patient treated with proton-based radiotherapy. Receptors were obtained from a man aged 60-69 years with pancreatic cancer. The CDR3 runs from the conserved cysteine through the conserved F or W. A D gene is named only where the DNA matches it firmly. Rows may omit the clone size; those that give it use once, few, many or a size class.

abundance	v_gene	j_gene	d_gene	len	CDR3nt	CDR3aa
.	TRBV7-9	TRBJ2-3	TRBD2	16	TGTGCCAGCAGCTCCGGACTAGCGGGATCCACAGATACGCAGTATTTT	CASSSGLAGSTDTQYF
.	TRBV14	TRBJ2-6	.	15	TGTGCCAGCAGTCTAGGGTTATTCGGGGCCAACGTCCTGACTTTC	CASSLGLFGANVLTF
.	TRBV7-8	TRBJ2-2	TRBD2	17	TGTGCCAGCAACTTTGGACTAGCGGGGTCAGGTACCGGGGAGCTGTTTTTT	CASNFGLAGSGTGELFF
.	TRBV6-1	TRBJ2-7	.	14	TGTGCCATCAGTGAGGCTTTCCGGGTCTACGAGCAGTACTTC	CAISEAFRVYEQYF
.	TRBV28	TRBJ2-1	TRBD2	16	TGTGCCAGCAGTACCCGCGGCGGGCGGGGGGGAAATGAGCAGTTCTTC	CASSTRGGRGGNEQFF
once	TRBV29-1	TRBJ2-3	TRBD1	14	TGCAGCGGACAGGGCCGAACAAGCACAGATACGCAGTATTTT	CSGQGRTSTDTQYF
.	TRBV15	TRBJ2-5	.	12	TGTGCCACCAGAGGCGCAGCGGAGACCCAGTACTTC	CATRGAAETQYF
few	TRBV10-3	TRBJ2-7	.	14	TGTGCCATCAAAGGAGGGGACACCCCCTACGAGCAGTACTTC	CAIKGGDTPYEQYF
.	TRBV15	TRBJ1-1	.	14	TGTGCCACCAGCAGAGGGGGGGGACCCACTGAAGCTTTCTTT	CATSRGGGPTEAFF
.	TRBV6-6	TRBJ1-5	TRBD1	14	TGTGCCAGCAGTTACAACGGGGACAGTCAGCCCCAGCATTTT	CASSYNGDSQPQHF
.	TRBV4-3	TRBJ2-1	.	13	TGCGCCAGCAGCCAAGATTGGGGGGGCAGGGAGTTCTTC	CASSQDWGGREFF
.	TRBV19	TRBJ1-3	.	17	TGTGCCAGTAGTATCCCAATGACAGGCCCGCGTGGAAACACCATATATTTT	CASSIPMTGPRGNTIYF
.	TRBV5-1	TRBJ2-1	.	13	TGCGCCAGCAGCTTCGGAGGCGGCTGGGAGCAGTTCTTC	CASSFGGGWEQFF
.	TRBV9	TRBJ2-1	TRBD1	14	TGTGCCAGCAGCGTGAGGACAGGCGACAATGAGCAGTTCTTC	CASSVRTGDNEQFF
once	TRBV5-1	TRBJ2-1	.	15	TGCGCCAGCAGCTTGGCCCAGAGCTCCTACAATGAGCAGTTCTTC	CASSLAQSSYNEQFF
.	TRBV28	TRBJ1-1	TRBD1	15	TGTGCCAGCAGTTTATCTTCGACAGGGGGCACTGAAGCTTTCTTT	CASSLSSTGGTEAFF
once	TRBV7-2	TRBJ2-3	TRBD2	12	TGTGCCAGCAGCGCCCTGGGACTAGAAAGTAATTTT	CASSALGLESNF
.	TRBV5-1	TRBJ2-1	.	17	TGCGCCAGCGGAGATATCGGGTCCCTCCACTCCTACAATGAGCAGTTCTTC	CASGDIGSLHSYNEQFF
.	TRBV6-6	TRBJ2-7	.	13	TGTGCCAGCAATGGGGGCAATATCTACGAGCAGTACTTC	CASNGGNIYEQYF
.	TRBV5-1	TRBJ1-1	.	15	TGCGCCAGCAGCTTGGCCCAGACGAGGAACACTGAAGCTTTCTTT	CASSLAQTRNTEAFF
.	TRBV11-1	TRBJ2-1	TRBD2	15	TGTGCCAGCTCCCGGACTAGCGGGACCTACAATGAGCAGTTCTTC	CASSRTSGTYNEQFF